This T cell receptor beta chain comes out of a study of blood T cell repertoires in COVID-19. Turning to the study itself: Italy, Spain and the United States were the sources of the convalescent and acute COVID-19 samples.

Original methodology: Amplification of reference gene primers provided the estimated nucleated cell counts. Method: immunoSEQ multiplex PCR; TCRdb's copy keeps in-frame clones and lacks some. That table gives V, J and clone size, and the DNA gave D and trimming. Seen here are some 260,000 clones, about nine tenths observed once, and the top ten hold roughly 6%. It was during active infection that Seattle patients were enrolled and then longitudinally followed. V lost 3 bases, J lost 3 bases, and 14 bases lay in between. Germline V gene data show CDR1 as DFQATT and CDR2 as SNEGSKA (reference sequence). The CDR3 totals 15 residues.

Sequencing used peripheral blood. This TCR was recovered from a woman in her 30s with COVID-19, enrolled during active disease. This chain connects TRBV20-1 to TRBJ2-2, with D possibly matching TRBD1 (6 bases). CDR3 protein: CSASNGQHYTGELFF. Here the CDR3 DNA reads TGCAGTGCTAGTAACGGACAGCACTACACCGGGGAGCTGTTTTTT.